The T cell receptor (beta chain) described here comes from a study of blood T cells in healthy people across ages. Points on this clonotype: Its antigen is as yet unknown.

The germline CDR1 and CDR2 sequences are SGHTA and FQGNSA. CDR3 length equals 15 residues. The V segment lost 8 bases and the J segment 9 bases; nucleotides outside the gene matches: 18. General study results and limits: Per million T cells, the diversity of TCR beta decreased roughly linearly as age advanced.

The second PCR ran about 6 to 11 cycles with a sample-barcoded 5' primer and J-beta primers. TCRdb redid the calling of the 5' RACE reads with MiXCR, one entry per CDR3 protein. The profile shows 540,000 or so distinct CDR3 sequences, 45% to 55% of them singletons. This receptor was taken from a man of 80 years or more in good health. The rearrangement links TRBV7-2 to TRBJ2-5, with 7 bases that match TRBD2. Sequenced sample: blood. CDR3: CASGRPGLPRLAQYF. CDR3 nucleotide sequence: TGTGCCAGCGGAAGGCCGGGACTACCCCGTTTGGCCCAGTACTTC. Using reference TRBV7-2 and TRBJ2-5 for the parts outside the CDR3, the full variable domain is GAGVSQSPSNKVTEKGKDVELRCDPISGHTALYWYRQSLGQGLEFLIYFQGNSAPDKSGLPSDRFSAERTGGSVSTLTIQRTQQEDSAVYLCASGRPGLPRLAQYFGPGTRLLVL.